This TCR beta chain came from a study of T cells in Graves' hyperthyroidism and ophthalmopathy. This CDR3 is built from 12 residues. The germline gives CDR1 ENHRY, CDR2 SYGVKD. V gave up 0 bases and J gave up 6 bases, with 6 bases separating them. Researchers took RNA transcripts and amplified the TCR beta CDR3 regions from them. The HTBI primer set drove a first-round RT-PCR of the TCR CDR3. MiXCR was run by TCRdb on the multiplex PCR reads, yielding one entry per CDR3 protein. The repertoire holds roughly 500,000 distinct CDR3 sequences, with around 15% as singletons. V is TRBV10-3 and J is TRBJ2-7; no reliable D call. This sequence originates from a woman aged 25 to 39 with Graves' ophthalmopathy. Sequencing was carried out using blood. The DNA for the CDR3 is TGTGCCATCAGTGAGTCGAGAGGCGAGCAGTACTTC. It codes for CAISESRGEQYF.